What follows are 27 T cell receptor beta chains derived from one specimen sequenced in a study of shared clonotypes between healthy human individuals. Some clones are missing from TCRdb's copy, which holds only in-frame ones; the method was immunoSEQ multiplex PCR. This sample has some 2.4 million clones; roughly 93% occur once, and the top ten carry around 0.37%. Sequencing was performed on naive CD4+ T cells from PBMCs. Subset denoted: CD45RA+ positively selected. The receptors originated from a man between 18 and 35 years old in good health. Some clones in this sample may be carry-over from other donors' samples.

The CDR3: CASSDDRARGTDTQYF. CDR3 sequence (DNA): TGTGCCAGCAGTGATGACAGGGCTAGAGGCACAGATACGCAGTATTTT. This chain uses TRBV6-1 with TRBJ2-3; TRBD1 matches 7 bases. With 3 bases clipped from V and 1 base from J, the junction kept 7 bases outside the gene matches. There are 16 residues in the CDR3. The germline CDR1 and CDR2 sequences are MNHNS and SASEGT.

The chain recombines TRBV18 with TRBJ1-2; possible D gene TRBD1, 5 bases. CDR3 size: 15 residues. Trimming took off 6 bases at V and 1 base at J, with 15 bases between the two ends. Germline V gives CDR1 KGHSH, CDR2 LQKENI. The CDR3 DNA is TGTGCCAGCTCGCCTGGGACGGAATTTAACTATGGCTACACCTTC. Translated, it gives CASSPGTEFNYGYTF.

This rearrangement joins TRBV4-2 to TRBJ2-2; TRBD2 matches 8 bases. CDR1 and CDR2 (germline): LGHNA, YNFKEQ. The CDR3 has 22 residues. V dropped 0 bases and J dropped 4; count of bases not matched to a gene: 22. The CDR3 reads CASSQDTPRGWSGSDFTGELFF. The CDR3 nucleotides read TGTGCCAGCAGCCAAGACACCCCCCGCGGGTGGAGCGGGAGTGATTTCACCGGGGAGCTGTTTTTT.

This chain links TRBV29-1 with TRBJ1-3; D gene ambiguous. This CDR3 spans 14 amino acids. The germline V gene has CDR1 SQVTM and CDR2 ANQGSEA. With 4 bases removed from V and 0 bases from J, the gap between germline ends came to 10 bases. CDR3 nucleotide sequence: TGCAGCGTTGGGTCGGGGATCTCTGGAAACACCATATATTTT. Amino acid sequence: CSVGSGISGNTIYF.

J is TRBJ2-1 and V is TRBV4-3; TRBD2 matches 10 bases. The germline V gene encodes CDR1 LGHNA and CDR2 YSLEER. This CDR3 region has 15 residues. The ends lost 2 bases at V and 7 bases at J; junction bases unmatched: 5. The CDR3 reads CASSQLAGVANEQFF. CDR3 nucleotide sequence: TGCGCCAGCAGCCAACTAGCGGGAGTGGCAAATGAGCAGTTCTTC.

V usage is TRBV15 and J usage is TRBJ2-1, with a weak D call TRBD1 (5 bases). CDR1 LNHNV and CDR2 YYDKDF come from the germline V gene (reference sequence). The CDR3 is 13 residues long. V was shortened by 3 bases and J by 7 bases, with 10 bases between the two germline ends. This CDR3 reads CATSRARANEQFF. For the CDR3, the DNA is TGTGCCACCAGCAGGGCCAGGGCAAATGAGCAGTTCTTC. Variable domain in full (rest from reference TRBV15 and TRBJ2-1): DAMVIQNPRYQVTQFGKPVTLSCSQTLNHNVMYWYQQKSSQAPKLLFHYYDKDFNNEADTPDNFQSRRPNTSFCFLDIRSPGLGDTAMYLCATSRARANEQFFGPGTRLTVL.

V gene TRBV10-2 combines with J gene TRBJ2-5, with unresolved D. The assigned J gene may be wrong: the sequence end matches TRBJ2-7 better. The CDR3 extends over 11 amino acids. Germline-derived CDR1 and CDR2 are WSHSY and SAAADI. The DNA for the CDR3 is TGCGCCAGCAGTGGAGGCTACGAGCAGTACTTC. Translating it yields CASSGGYEQYF.

The chain has TRBV27 and TRBJ1-1; D is uncertain. Trimming pared 3 bases from V and 5 bases from J, leaving 10 bases between. Germline CDR1 and CDR2: MNHEY and SMNVEV (reference sequence). This CDR3 region has 13 residues. CDR3 loop: CASSLGGRTEAFF. In DNA, the CDR3 is TGTGCCAGCAGTTTGGGTGGGAGGACTGAAGCTTTCTTT.

The gene calls are TRBV10-1 and TRBJ2-7; D is ambiguous. V was pared by 10 bases and J by 3 bases, with 13 bases between. Germline V gene sequence: CDR1 WNHNN, CDR2 SYGVQD (reference sequence). CDR3 length equals 12 residues. DNA for the CDR3: TGCGCCACCCCAATGGGGTTCTACGAGCAGTACTTC. Translating it yields CATPMGFYEQYF.

On this clone itself: The sample contains more than one DNA sequence encoding this CDR3. The CDR3 sequence: CASSFGGYSGNTIYF. CDR3 DNA sequence: TGTGCCAGCAGTTTCGGGGGCTACTCTGGAAACACCATATATTTT. The chain uses TRBV28 and TRBJ1-3; maybe TRBD1 (6 bases). The V gene lost 3 bases and the J gene lost 0 bases, with 9 bases spanning the gap. Germline V gene data show CDR1 as MDHEN and CDR2 as SYDVKM. This CDR3 has 15 residues.

This clone appeared once. The V and J genes are TRBV5-1 and TRBJ1-3; 9 bases map to TRBD1. With V trimmed by 3 bases and J by 2 bases, 0 bases remained unmatched. The CDR3 has 14 amino acids. CDR1 and CDR2 (germline): SGHRS, YFSETQ. CDR3 bases: TGCGCCAGCAGCTGGACAGGGGCTGGAAACACCATATATTTT. Encoded protein: CASSWTGAGNTIYF.

This rearrangement joins TRBV4-1 to TRBJ2-7, with D maybe TRBD1 (5 bases). V was trimmed by 1 base and J by 2 bases, leaving 12 bases between them. There are 15 residues in the CDR3. Germline assignment: CDR1 MGHRA and CDR2 YSYEKL. The CDR3, as DNA: TGCGCCAGCAGCCAAGTCCAGCAGGGCCCCTACGAGCAGTACTTC. It specifies CASSQVQQGPYEQYF.

V and J are TRBV4-1 and TRBJ1-2; 12 bases fit TRBD1. The CDR3 is made up of 17 amino acids. CDR1 is MGHRA and CDR2 is YSYEKL in the germline V gene. The trim removed 4 bases at V and 8 bases at J, leaving 14 bases unmatched. Here the CDR3 DNA reads TGCGCCAGCAGCCGGAAGGGGGCGGGACAGGGGGCTAGAGGCTACACCTTC. It encodes CASSRKGAGQGARGYTF.

V usage is TRBV7-9 and J usage is TRBJ2-7; D is possibly TRBD2 (5 bases). Germline assignment: CDR1 SEHNR and CDR2 FQNEAQ (reference sequence). The CDR3 covers 15 residues. Trimming shortened V by 2 bases and J by 0 bases, and 11 bases separated the two germline ends. CDR3 amino acids: CASSLSGSPSYEQYF. DNA of the CDR3: TGTGCCAGCAGCTTATCGGGGAGTCCCTCCTACGAGCAGTACTTC.

CDR3 region: CAISEKAYGGQPQHF. The CDR3 region has the DNA TGTGCCATCAGTGAGAAAGCCTACGGGGGTCAGCCCCAGCATTTT. J is TRBJ1-5 and V is TRBV10-3; possible D gene TRBD1, 5 bases. The germline V gene has CDR1 ENHRY and CDR2 SYGVKD. The V gene lost 2 bases and the J gene lost 6 bases, with 14 bases spanning the gap. This CDR3 spans 15 amino acids.

The chain links TRBV6-1 to TRBJ1-3; D is perhaps TRBD1 (5 bases). Germline V gene lookup returns CDR1 MNHNS and CDR2 SASEGT. V was shortened by 4 bases and J by 8 bases, with 9 bases between the two germline ends. CDR3 size: 12 residues. CDR3 loop: CASSVRVDTIYF. DNA for the CDR3: TGTGCCAGCAGTGTCAGGGTGGACACCATATATTTT.

The genes are TRBV9 and TRBJ2-7, with D perhaps matching TRBD2 (6 bases). V lost 2 bases and J 3 bases, leaving 12 bases between the germline ends. This CDR3 is built from 14 residues. CDR1 is SGDLS and CDR2 is YYNGEE in the germline V gene. In nucleotides, the CDR3 is TGTGCCAGCAGCGTCACCGGGACTGACTACGAGCAGTACTTC. Translation: CASSVTGTDYEQYF.

This chain's CDR3 is CASSRPGLALHNEQFF. Written as DNA, the CDR3 is TGTGCCAGCAGCCGCCCGGGACTAGCGCTTCACAATGAGCAGTTCTTC. This sequence joins TRBV7-9 and TRBJ2-1; 10 bases align to TRBD2. CDR1 and CDR2 from the germline V gene are SEHNR and FQNEAQ (reference sequence). The trim removed 5 bases at V and 5 bases at J, leaving 9 bases unmatched. The CDR3 consists of 16 residues.

The V gene is TRBV27, the J gene TRBJ2-7; D might be TRBD2 (6 bases). Germline V gene data show CDR1 as MNHEY and CDR2 as SMNVEV (reference sequence). This CDR3 spans 14 amino acids. V was shortened by 10 bases and J by 1 base, with 17 bases between the two germline ends. Written as DNA, the CDR3 is TGTGCCACCATGGGCCATGGGGGGTCCTACGAGCAGTACTTC. It translates to CATMGHGGSYEQYF.

This clone was seen only once. The chain uses TRBV28 and TRBJ1-3; D remains unclear. CDR1 and CDR2 from the germline V gene are MDHEN and SYDVKM. V dropped 5 bases and J dropped 0 bases, with 14 bases sitting between them. This CDR3 has 16 residues. The CDR3 DNA is TGTGCCAGCAGTCTCAGGAGTTGGGGCTCTGGAAACACCATATATTTT. Protein sequence: CASSLRSWGSGNTIYF.

CDR3 sequence: CASSPPGRAGGYTF. The CDR3 bases are TGTGCCAGCTCACCTCCCGGGAGGGCGGGCGGCTACACCTTC. The rearrangement uses TRBV18 and TRBJ1-2, with no clear D. CDR1 KGHSH and CDR2 LQKENI come from the germline V gene. The CDR3 spans 14 residues. The V gene lost 3 bases and the J gene lost 8 bases, with 16 bases spanning the gap.

This clone has just one count. This sequence joins TRBV9 and TRBJ1-2; no definite D call. From germline, CDR1 is SGDLS and CDR2 YYNGEE. Trimming took off 0 bases at V and 8 bases at J, with 11 bases between the two ends. The CDR3 is made up of 13 amino acids. The CDR3 here is CASSVDPGEGYTF. The CDR3 DNA reads as TGTGCCAGCAGCGTAGATCCCGGGGAAGGCTACACCTTC. Full variable domain (remainder filled in from reference TRBV9 and TRBJ1-2): DSGVTQTPKHLITATGQRVTLRCSPRSGDLSVYWYQQSLDQGLQFLIQYYNGEERAKGNILERFSAQQFPDLHSELNLSSLELGDSALYFCASSVDPGEGYTFGSGTRLTVV.

This chain joins TRBV28 and TRBJ2-7, with TRBD2 as a possible D gene (5 bases). From germline, CDR1 is MDHEN and CDR2 SYDVKM. V was trimmed by 6 bases and J by 0 bases, leaving 15 bases between them. This CDR3 has 15 amino acids. CDR3 sequence (DNA): TGTGCCAGCAGGTCGGCTGAAACTAGCTCCTACGAGCAGTACTTC. Protein product: CASRSAETSSYEQYF.

Note on this clone: This sample also contains other DNA sequences that code for the same CDR3. The chain links TRBV7-8 to TRBJ1-4, with 12 bases identical to TRBD1. Germline-derived CDR1 and CDR2 are SGHVS and FQNEAQ. The CDR3 length is 15 residues. V lost 0 bases and J lost 8; bases outside the gene matches: 1. The CDR3 region is CASSLAGTGGEKLFF. CDR3 sequence (DNA): TGTGCCAGCAGCTTAGCTGGGACAGGGGGCGAAAAACTGTTTTTT.

V gene TRBV10-3 combines with J gene TRBJ2-2; D may be TRBD2 (5 bases). The V and J ends lost 6 bases and 4 bases respectively, with 24 bases between them. The CDR3 runs to 18 residues. The germline V gene has CDR1 ENHRY and CDR2 SYGVKD. CDR3 sequence (DNA): TGTGCCATCAGCCCGTGGCTGGAAGTAGCGAGCCTCACCGGGGAGCTGTTTTTT. Translation gives CAISPWLEVASLTGELFF.

The genes are TRBV11-2 and TRBJ1-3; the match to TRBD1 covers 9 bases. This CDR3 spans 15 amino acids. Germline V CDR1 and CDR2: SGHAT, FQNNGV. The V and J ends lost 9 bases and 2 bases, in that order; junction bases with no gene match: 8. DNA of the CDR3: TGTGCCAGTGATCGGGGACAGGGTCCTGGAAACACCATATATTTT. It specifies CASDRGQGPGNTIYF.

In DNA form, the CDR3 reads TGTGCCAGCAGAGAAACCCCCCCGCCCTCGAGTCAGCCCCAGCATTTT. This sequence encodes CASRETPPPSSQPQHF. The genes are TRBV28 and TRBJ1-5; D gene uncertain. The germline gives CDR1 MDHEN, CDR2 SYDVKM. V lost 6 bases, J lost 6 bases, and 21 bases lay in between. This CDR3 is 16 amino acids long.